These T cell receptor beta chains were read from a single sample in a study of beta chain features in type 1 diabetes. Clones were read by immunoSEQ multiplex PCR, and TCRdb kept only the in-frame ones, dropping some. The table lists 970,000 or so clones, roughly 15% of them singletons. The sample taken for sequencing was naive CD4+ T cells from blood. Receptors were obtained from a woman younger than 30 in good health. CDR3s include the opening cysteine and the closing phenylalanine or tryptophan. A D gene is named only where the DNA matches it firmly. Clone size is stated in some rows and not others, as once, few, many or a class when expanded.

v_gene	abundance	d_gene	j_gene	CDR3nt	CDR3aa
TRBV11-2	few	TRBD1	TRBJ2-7	TGTGCCAGCAGCCATAACAGGGGGCGAGTATACGAGCAGTACTTC	CASSHNRGRVYEQYF
TRBV7-9	-	TRBD2	TRBJ2-3	TGTGCCAGCAGCTTGAAAGCGGGAGCGGGCACAGATACGCAGTATTTT	CASSLKAGAGTDTQYF
TRBV5-4	-	TRBD2	TRBJ2-1	TGTGCCAGCAGTCCTAGCGGGAGGGGCTCCTACAATGAGCAGTTCTTC	CASSPSGRGSYNEQFF
TRBV9	-	-	TRBJ2-3	TGTGCCAGCAGCGACGCCCCCTACAGCACAGATACGCAGTATTTT	CASSDAPYSTDTQYF
TRBV2	-	-	TRBJ1-5	TGTGCCAGCAGATTCGACGGAGAAAATCAGCCCCAGCATTTT	CASRFDGENQPQHF
TRBV7-2	few	-	TRBJ2-7	TGTGCCAGCAGCTTACAAACGGGGCTCTACGAGCAGTACTTC	CASSLQTGLYEQYF
TRBV18	few	TRBD1	TRBJ1-1	TGTGCCAGCTCAAACAGGGGCCCGAACACTGAAGCTTTCTTT	CASSNRGPNTEAFF
TRBV18	-	-	TRBJ1-5	TGTGCCAGCTCACGGGCGCCGAGCATACGGCCACAGCCCCAGCATTTT	CASSRAPSIRPQPQHF
TRBV27	few	-	TRBJ2-6	TGTGCCAGCAGGGGACTCAGCTCTGGGGCCAACGTCCTGACTTTC	CASRGLSSGANVLTF
TRBV6-1	-	-	TRBJ2-1	TGTGCCAGCTCCCTGCTCTCGGGATTTAAGTTCTTC	CASSLLSGFKFF
TRBV4-3	-	-	TRBJ2-7	TGCGCCAGCAGCCACAACCCAGGGGTAGGTTCAAGCGAGCAGTACTTC	CASSHNPGVGSSEQYF
TRBV19	-	-	TRBJ2-5	TGTGCCAGTAGTATAGGACGGCGACAACAAGAGACCCAGTACTTC	CASSIGRRQQETQYF
TRBV11-1	-	TRBD2	TRBJ2-2	TGTGCCAGCTCTCTGGGAGGGATCGGGGAGCTGTTTTTT	CASSLGGIGELFF
TRBV25-1	-	-	TRBJ1-6	TGTGCCAGCAGACAGGGCACTTACCCTTCACCCCTCCACTTT	CASRQGTYPSPLHF
TRBV6-1	-	-	TRBJ2-5	TGTGCCAGCAGGGACGGAGGAGCTGGTCCGTACTTC	CASRDGGAGPYF
TRBV19	few	TRBD2	TRBJ2-1	TGTGCCAGTAGTAAGGTGCTAGCGGGGGACAAAGAGCAGTTCTTC	CASSKVLAGDKEQFF
TRBV7-9	-	-	TRBJ2-5	TGTGCCAGCAGCTTAGCCCGGGGACAAGAGACCCAGTACTTC	CASSLARGQETQYF